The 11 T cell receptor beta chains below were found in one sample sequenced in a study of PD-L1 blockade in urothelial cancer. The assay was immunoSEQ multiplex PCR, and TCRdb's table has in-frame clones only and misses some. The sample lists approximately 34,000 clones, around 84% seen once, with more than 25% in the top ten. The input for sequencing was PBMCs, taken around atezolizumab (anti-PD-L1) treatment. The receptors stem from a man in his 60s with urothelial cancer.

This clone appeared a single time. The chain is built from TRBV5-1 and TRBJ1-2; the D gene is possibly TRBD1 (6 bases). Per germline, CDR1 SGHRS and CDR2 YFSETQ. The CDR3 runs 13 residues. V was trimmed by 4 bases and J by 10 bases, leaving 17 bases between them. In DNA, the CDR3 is TGCGCCAGCAGCGAGGACAGCGTTGCGGCCTACACCTTC. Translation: CASSEDSVAAYTF.

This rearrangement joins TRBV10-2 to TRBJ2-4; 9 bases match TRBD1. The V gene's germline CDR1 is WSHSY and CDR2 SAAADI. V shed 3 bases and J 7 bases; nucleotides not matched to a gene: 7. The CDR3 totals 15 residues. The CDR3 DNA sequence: TGCGCCAGCAGTGATCCCCCAGACAGGGGGAACATTCAGTACTTC. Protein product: CASSDPPDRGNIQYF.

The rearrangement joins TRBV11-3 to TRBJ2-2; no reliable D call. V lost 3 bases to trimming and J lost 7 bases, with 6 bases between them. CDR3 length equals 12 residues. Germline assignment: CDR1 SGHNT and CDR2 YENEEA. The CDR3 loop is CASSLTNGELFF. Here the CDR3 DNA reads TGTGCCAGCAGCTTGACAAACGGGGAGCTGTTTTTT. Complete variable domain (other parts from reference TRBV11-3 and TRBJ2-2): EAGVVQSPRYKIIEKKQPVAFWCNPISGHNTLYWYLQNLGQGPELLIRYENEEAVDDSQLPKDRFSAERLKGVDSTLKIQPAELGDSAVYLCASSLTNGELFFGEGSRLTVL.

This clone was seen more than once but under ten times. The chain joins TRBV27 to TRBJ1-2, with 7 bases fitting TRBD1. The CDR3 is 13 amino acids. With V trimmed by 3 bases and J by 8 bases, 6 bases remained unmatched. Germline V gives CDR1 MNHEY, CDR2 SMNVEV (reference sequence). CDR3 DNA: TGTGCCAGCAGTTTCGACAGGGCGGGGGGCTACACCTTC. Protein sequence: CASSFDRAGGYTF.

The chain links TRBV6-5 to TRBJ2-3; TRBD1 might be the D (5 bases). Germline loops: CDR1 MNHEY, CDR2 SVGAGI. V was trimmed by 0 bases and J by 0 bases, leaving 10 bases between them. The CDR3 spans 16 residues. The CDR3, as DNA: TGTGCCAGCAGTTACTCGGCGACAGATAGCACAGATACGCAGTATTTT. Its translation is CASSYSATDSTDTQYF.

This CDR3 is CATTSGNEQYF. CDR3 bases: TGTGCCACCACCTCGGGGAACGAGCAGTACTTC. The chain recombines TRBV7-9 with TRBJ2-7; tentative D call: TRBD2 (5 bases). Germline V gene sequence: CDR1 SEHNR, CDR2 FQNEAQ (reference sequence). The germline V and J ends were trimmed by 10 bases and 5 bases, with 12 bases remaining between them. The CDR3 contains 11 residues.

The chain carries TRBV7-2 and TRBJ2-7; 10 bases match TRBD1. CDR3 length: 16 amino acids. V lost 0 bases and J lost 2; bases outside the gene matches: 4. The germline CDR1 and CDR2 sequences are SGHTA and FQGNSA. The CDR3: CASSLAGQGLPYEQYF. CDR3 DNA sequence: TGTGCCAGCAGCTTAGCGGGACAGGGGTTACCCTACGAGCAGTACTTC.

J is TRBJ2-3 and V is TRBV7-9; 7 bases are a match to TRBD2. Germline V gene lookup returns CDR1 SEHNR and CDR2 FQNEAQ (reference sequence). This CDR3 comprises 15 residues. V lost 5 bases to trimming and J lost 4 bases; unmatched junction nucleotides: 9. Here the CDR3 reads CASSRPAGEADTQYF. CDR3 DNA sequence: TGTGCCAGCAGCCGCCCGGCGGGGGAGGCAGATACGCAGTATTTT.

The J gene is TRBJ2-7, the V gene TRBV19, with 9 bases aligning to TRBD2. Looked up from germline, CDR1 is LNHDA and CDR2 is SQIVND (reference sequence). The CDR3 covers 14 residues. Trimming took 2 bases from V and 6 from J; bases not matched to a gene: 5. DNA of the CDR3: TGTGCCAGTAGTATAACTAGCGGGTGGCGCGAGCAGTACTTC. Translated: CASSITSGWREQYF.

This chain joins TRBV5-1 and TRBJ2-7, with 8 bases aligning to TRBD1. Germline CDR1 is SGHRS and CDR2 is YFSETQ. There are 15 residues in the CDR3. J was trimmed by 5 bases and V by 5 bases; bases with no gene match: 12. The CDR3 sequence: CASSYGDRQFDEQYF. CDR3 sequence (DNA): TGCGCCAGCAGTTATGGGGACAGGCAGTTCGACGAGCAGTACTTC.

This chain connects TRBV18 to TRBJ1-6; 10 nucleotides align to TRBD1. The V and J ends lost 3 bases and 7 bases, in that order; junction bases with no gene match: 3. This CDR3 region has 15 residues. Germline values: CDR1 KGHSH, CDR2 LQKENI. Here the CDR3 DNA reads TGTGCCAGCTCACCGGACAGGGGGGTCAATTCACCCCTCCACTTT. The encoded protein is CASSPDRGVNSPLHF.